These 28 T cell receptor beta chains originate from one sample sequenced in a study of blood T cell repertoires in COVID-19. TCRdb keeps only in-frame clones here, not all; method: immunoSEQ multiplex PCR. The profile shows around 270,000 clones, approximately 90% of them singletons. The sequencing sample was made of peripheral blood. The receptor source for this set is a man aged 25 to 40 with acute or convalescent COVID-19.

The chain combines TRBV4-1 with TRBJ1-3; tentatively, D is TRBD1 (5 bases). The CDR3 totals 15 residues. Germline V gives CDR1 MGHRA, CDR2 YSYEKL. The V end lost 1 base, the J end lost 7 bases, and 14 bases lay between the germline ends. The CDR3 nucleotides are TGCGCCAGCAGCCAAGTCTGGGGGGTGGCGAACACCATATATTTT. As protein: CASSQVWGVANTIYF.

The chain employs TRBV6-6 and TRBJ1-2; 7 nucleotides align to TRBD1. The V and J ends lost 10 bases and 2 bases, in that order; junction bases with no gene match: 7. The germline V gene encodes CDR1 MNHNY and CDR2 SVGAGI (reference sequence). The CDR3 is 13 amino acids. The CDR3 region has the DNA TGTGCCATCACAAACAGGGGCAACTATGGCTACACCTTC. It translates to CAITNRGNYGYTF.

The chain joins TRBV28 to TRBJ1-2; D is ambiguous. The CDR3 is 12 residues long. CDR1 and CDR2 (germline): MDHEN, SYDVKM. Trimming cost V 5 bases and J 7 bases, with 11 bases left between them. The CDR3 coding sequence is TGTGCCAGCAGTACCCCTAGCGGTGGCTACACCTTC. Encoded protein: CASSTPSGGYTF.

This clone occurred a few times. The chain couples TRBV9 to TRBJ1-6; the D is unclear. The CDR3 contains 15 residues. V was cut by 0 bases and J by 9 bases, with 13 bases left in between. Germline V lookup: CDR1 SGDLS, CDR2 YYNGEE. The CDR3 reads CASSVGVSELSPLHF. CDR3 in DNA: TGTGCCAGCAGCGTAGGTGTCAGCGAACTTTCACCCCTCCACTTT.

The rearrangement links TRBV6-6 to TRBJ2-1, with 10 bases matching TRBD1. Unmatched junction bases numbered 9, after V lost 11 bases and J lost 5 bases. The germline V gene has CDR1 MNHNY and CDR2 SVGAGI (reference sequence). The length of the CDR3 is 14 residues. The CDR3 DNA is TGTGCCTGCCGGGACAGGGGTTCGAACAATGAGCAGTTCTTC. It translates to CACRDRGSNNEQFF.

The gene calls are TRBV18 and TRBJ2-2; 10 bases match TRBD1. The CDR3 extends over 15 amino acids. Trimming cost V 3 bases and J 4 bases; bases outside gene matches: 2. Germline V gives CDR1 KGHSH, CDR2 LQKENI. Written as DNA, the CDR3 is TGTGCCAGCTCACCCGGGACAGGGGTCACCGGGGAGCTGTTTTTT. Translating gives CASSPGTGVTGELFF.

In DNA form, the CDR3 reads TGTGCCAGCAGCTTGGCTGCCCGAGGGAACTATGGCTACACCTTC. This translates into CASSLAARGNYGYTF. The chain carries TRBV5-8 and TRBJ1-2, with D unresolved. There are 15 residues in the CDR3. Germline loops: CDR1 SGHTS, CDR2 YDEGEE. The ends were cut back, 0 bases at V and 2 bases at J, with 11 bases in the middle.

This clone appeared a single time. This chain connects TRBV5-5 to TRBJ2-5; 13 positions agree with TRBD2. From germline, CDR1 is SGHKS and CDR2 YYEKEE (reference sequence). V shed 4 bases and J 6 bases; nucleotides not matched to a gene: 6. The CDR3 covers 15 residues. CDR3 in DNA: TGTGCCAGCAGCCTGGGACTAGCGGGGTTTAAGACCCAGTACTTC. As protein: CASSLGLAGFKTQYF.

This chain links TRBV9 with TRBJ1-2; 9 nucleotides match TRBD1. The germline V gene has CDR1 SGDLS and CDR2 YYNGEE. J gave up 6 bases and V 4 bases, and 13 bases lay outside the gene matches. The length of the CDR3 is 16 residues. The CDR3 DNA sequence: TGTGCCAGCAGCTCCCGAGGGGACAGGGTTGTAGATGGCTACACCTTC. It translates to CASSSRGDRVVDGYTF.

The V call is TRBV29-1, the J call TRBJ2-5; D not certain. V gave up 0 bases and J gave up 2 bases, with 7 bases separating them. The CDR3 has 13 amino acids. Germline V gene sequence: CDR1 SQVTM, CDR2 ANQGSEA. The CDR3 spells CSVEDWAQETQYF. For the CDR3, the DNA is TGCAGCGTTGAAGACTGGGCACAAGAGACCCAGTACTTC.

The V gene is TRBV28, the J gene TRBJ2-7; 7 bases match TRBD1. The CDR3 spans 13 residues. Germline V gene sequence: CDR1 MDHEN, CDR2 SYDVKM. Germline trimming cut 8 bases from V and 4 bases from J; bases unmatched to any gene: 8. CDR3 residues: CASATGPRYEQYF. Here the CDR3 DNA reads TGTGCCAGCGCGACAGGGCCCAGGTACGAGCAGTACTTC.

This clone was counted once. The J gene is TRBJ1-5, the V gene TRBV6-5; possibly TRBD1 for D (5 bases). The CDR3 is made up of 15 amino acids. V was cut by 6 bases and J by 0 bases, with 12 bases left in between. Per the germline V gene, CDR1 is MNHEY and CDR2 is SVGAGI. This chain's CDR3 is CASRPDIISNQPQHF. CDR3 DNA sequence: TGTGCCAGCAGGCCGGACATTATTAGCAATCAGCCCCAGCATTTT.

The chain has TRBV6-5 and TRBJ1-2; TRBD1 agrees at 8 bases. In germline, CDR1 is MNHEY, CDR2 SVGAGI. This CDR3 has 14 amino acids. The V and J ends lost 6 bases and 5 bases, in that order; junction bases with no gene match: 8. The DNA of the CDR3 is TGTGCCAGCAGATCAGGGGGCCTGATGTATGGCTACACCTTC. Its translation is CASRSGGLMYGYTF.

This rearrangement joins TRBV19 to TRBJ1-6; TRBD1 aligns across 7 bases. The CDR3 is 15 residues long. CDR1 is LNHDA, CDR2 SQIVND, per germline (reference sequence). Trimming at V came to 4 bases and at J to 8 bases, leaving 8 bases not matched to a gene. The CDR3 DNA reads TGTGCCAGTAGTACCCAGACAGGGATTCATTCACCCCTCCACTTT. Amino acids: CASSTQTGIHSPLHF.

V gene TRBV24-1 combines with J gene TRBJ1-5; D possibly corresponds to TRBD1 (6 bases). CDR3 size: 15 residues. Deletions cut 5 bases from V and 3 bases from J, with 13 bases between. CDR1 KGHDR and CDR2 SFDVKD come from the germline V gene. The CDR3 region is CATSGRTDYNQPQHF. CDR3 DNA sequence: TGTGCCACCAGTGGTAGGACAGATTACAATCAGCCCCAGCATTTT.

This clone was recorded once. The chain carries TRBV15 and TRBJ1-2; 9 positions agree with TRBD1. With 1 base clipped from V and 5 bases from J, the junction kept 5 bases outside the gene matches. The CDR3 is made up of 15 amino acids. Germline CDR1 and CDR2: LNHNV and YYDKDF (reference sequence). CDR3 sequence: CATSRGQGVGYGYTF. The CDR3 DNA sequence: TGTGCCACCAGCAGAGGACAGGGGGTCGGGTATGGCTACACCTTC. The whole variable domain, remainder taken from reference TRBV15 and TRBJ1-2, is DAMVIQNPRYQVTQFGKPVTLSCSQTLNHNVMYWYQQKSSQAPKLLFHYYDKDFNNEADTPDNFQSRRPNTSFCFLDIRSPGLGDTAMYLCATSRGQGVGYGYTFGSGTRLTVV.

The V gene is TRBV30, the J gene TRBJ1-4; a possible D gene is TRBD1 (6 bases). This CDR3 region has 16 residues. Trimming stripped 2 bases from V and 5 bases from J, with 18 bases between. CDR1 and CDR2 (germline): GTSNPN, SVGIG (reference sequence). The CDR3 nucleotides are TGTGCCTGGAGTAGTTCAAGAGGGGGGGAAAATGAAAAACTGTTTTTT. Protein product: CAWSSSRGGENEKLFF. Together with reference TRBV30 and TRBJ1-4, the CDR3 gives the full variable domain: SQTIHQWPATLVQPVGSPLSLECTVEGTSNPNLYWYRQAAGRGLQLLFYSVGIGQISSEVPQNLSASRPQDRQFILSSKKLLLSDSGFYLCAWSSSRGGENEKLFFGSGTQLSVL.

This chain's CDR3 is CATQGGTNEKLFF. The CDR3 DNA reads as TGTGCCACACAGGGAGGGACTAATGAAAAACTGTTTTTT. The chain links TRBV2 to TRBJ1-4; the D gene is possibly TRBD1 (6 bases). The CDR3 is 13 residues long. Germline CDR1 and CDR2: SNHLY and FYNNEI. Trimming cost V 10 bases and J 2 bases, with 11 bases left between them.

The chain links TRBV25-1 to TRBJ2-1, with 11 nucleotides matching TRBD2. The CDR3 consists of 15 residues. The J segment lost 3 bases and the V segment lost 6 bases, leaving 4 bases of the junction unmatched. Per the germline V gene, CDR1 is MGHDK and CDR2 is SYGVNS. The CDR3 coding sequence is TGTGCCAGCAGAGCCGGGACTAGCGGCTACAATGAGCAGTTCTTC. Its translation is CASRAGTSGYNEQFF.

This rearrangement joins TRBV28 to TRBJ1-5; D call uncertain. The V and J ends lost 3 bases and 0 bases respectively, with 9 bases between them. This CDR3 is built from 15 residues. The germline V gene encodes CDR1 MDHEN and CDR2 SYDVKM. This CDR3 is CASSFRHLSNQPQHF. CDR3 nucleotides: TGTGCCAGCAGTTTTAGACACCTTAGCAATCAGCCCCAGCATTTT.

The gene calls are TRBV7-6 and TRBJ2-1; possible D gene TRBD2, 6 bases. This CDR3 comprises 17 residues. Per the germline V gene, CDR1 is SGHVS and CDR2 is FNYEAQ. V lost 1 base to trimming and J lost 0 bases, with 13 bases between them. The CDR3 region is CASSLDWGTSSYNEQFF. As DNA, the CDR3 is TGTGCCAGCAGCTTAGATTGGGGGACTTCCTCCTACAATGAGCAGTTCTTC.

This chain joins TRBV4-1 and TRBJ1-4, with D possibly TRBD1 on 6 matching bases. The germline V and J ends were trimmed by 2 bases and 5 bases, with 9 bases remaining between them. The germline CDR1 and CDR2 sequences are MGHRA and YSYEKL. The CDR3 is 14 amino acids. CDR3 amino acids: CASSQTGWNEKLFF. The CDR3 DNA is TGCGCCAGCAGCCAAACAGGGTGGAATGAAAAACTGTTTTTT.

The V call is TRBV3-1 (or the pseudogene TRBV3-2), the J call TRBJ1-2, with a tentative D call TRBD1 (6 bases). From germline, CDR1 is LGHDT and CDR2 YNNKEL (reference sequence). V lost 2 bases, J lost 4 bases, and 11 bases lay in between. The CDR3 has 14 amino acids. The CDR3 sequence: CASSQNRDTYGYTF. As DNA, the CDR3 is TGTGCCAGCAGCCAAAACAGGGATACCTATGGCTACACCTTC.

The chain recombines TRBV4-1 with TRBJ2-1, with D possibly TRBD1 on 6 matching bases. This CDR3 spans 16 amino acids. CDR1 is MGHRA, CDR2 YSYEKL, per germline. The V end was cut by 1 base, the J end by 3 bases, with 13 bases between. The CDR3 spells CASSQAGGLIYNEQFF. CDR3 nucleotides: TGCGCCAGCAGCCAAGCTGGGGGCCTCATCTACAATGAGCAGTTCTTC.

The chain couples TRBV20-1 to TRBJ1-2; TRBD1 agrees at 9 bases. Germline-derived CDR1 and CDR2 are DFQATT and SNEGSKA (reference sequence). The ends lost 3 bases at V and 7 bases at J; junction bases unmatched: 6. This CDR3 contains 13 residues. CDR3 nucleotide sequence: TGCAGTGCTAGTACAGGGGGCGGTTCTGGCTACACCTTC. It translates to CSASTGGGSGYTF.

The chain has TRBV2 and TRBJ2-3; TRBD1 might be the D (5 bases). Germline CDR1 and CDR2: SNHLY and FYNNEI. Trimming removed 10 bases at V and 4 bases at J, with 18 bases between. This CDR3 spans 14 amino acids. CDR3 region: CATQGKGIADTQYF. In nucleotides, the CDR3 is TGTGCCACCCAGGGAAAAGGGATCGCAGATACGCAGTATTTT.

J is TRBJ1-6 and V is TRBV19; D not resolved. Deletions cut 4 bases from V and 0 bases from J, with 16 bases between. The CDR3 runs to 18 residues. CDR1 and CDR2 (germline): LNHDA, SQIVND (reference sequence). The CDR3 here is CASSRDLSGSSYNSPLHF. The CDR3 bases are TGTGCCAGTAGTAGAGACCTATCCGGGAGCTCCTATAATTCACCCCTCCACTTT.

The rearrangement uses TRBV29-1 and TRBJ2-3, with D possibly matching TRBD1 (7 bases). The CDR3 is 13 residues long. The ends were cut back, 5 bases at V and 1 base at J, with 10 bases in the middle. The V gene's germline CDR1 is SQVTM and CDR2 ANQGSEA. The CDR3 bases are TGCAGCGTTCAGGGGGGAGGCACAGATACGCAGTATTTT. This codes for CSVQGGGTDTQYF.